The 3 T cell receptor beta chains below all came from one sample that was sequenced in a study of blood T cell repertoires in COVID-19. Sequencing was performed with immunoSEQ multiplex PCR; in TCRdb, only in-frame clones are kept and a portion is missing. The data hold 150,000 to 200,000 clones, with 70% to 90% observed a single time. Source material: PBMCs or T cells enriched from blood (not recorded which). The receptors come from a woman between 18 and 30 years old who had recovered from COVID-19.

The rearrangement uses TRBV9 and TRBJ2-7; 11 positions agree with TRBD2. The CDR3 loop spans 15 amino acids. In germline, CDR1 is SGDLS, CDR2 YYNGEE. The ends lost 4 bases at V and 3 bases at J; junction bases unmatched: 6. The CDR3 here is CASSPVGTSGYEQYF. CDR3 bases: TGTGCCAGCAGCCCAGTCGGGACTAGCGGCTACGAGCAGTACTTC. The entire variable domain, with the rest obtained from reference TRBV9 and TRBJ2-7, is as follows: DSGVTQTPKHLITATGQRVTLRCSPRSGDLSVYWYQQSLDQGLQFLIQYYNGEERAKGNILERFSAQQFPDLHSELNLSSLELGDSALYFCASSPVGTSGYEQYFGPGTRLTVT.

The chain is built from TRBV28 and TRBJ1-5, with 7 bases lining up with TRBD1. CDR3 length: 14 residues. The J segment lost 7 bases and the V segment lost 2 bases, leaving 5 bases of the junction unmatched. Germline V lookup: CDR1 MDHEN, CDR2 SYDVKM. The chain's CDR3 is CASSLTTGSQPQHF. The CDR3 nucleotides are TGTGCCAGCAGTTTAACGACAGGGTCACAGCCCCAGCATTTT. The variable domain in full, completed from reference TRBV28 and TRBJ1-5, reads DVKVTQSSRYLVKRTGEKVFLECVQDMDHENMFWYRQDPGLGLRLIYFSYDVKMKEKGDIPEGYSVSREKKERFSLILESASTNQTSMYLCASSLTTGSQPQHFGDGTRLSIL.

For the CDR3, the DNA is TGTGCCAGCAGCTTAGCTACAGTCGGGACCCAGTACTTC. It is translated as CASSLATVGTQYF. This chain joins TRBV11-3 and TRBJ2-5; unclear D gene. Germline-derived CDR1 and CDR2 are SGHNT and YENEEA. The CDR3 contains 13 residues. V was trimmed by 1 base and J by 7 bases, leaving 10 bases between them.